Described below is a single TCR beta chain sequence and its context. This sample is part of a study of blood T cell repertoires in COVID-19. About the research overall: Samples representing acute and convalescent COVID-19 were sourced from the United States, Italy and Spain. The analysed material was cDNA or gDNA that came from T cells, B-cell-depleted T cells, or PBMCs.

Authors' processing steps: Amplification from reference gene primers served as the basis for estimated nucleated cell counts. TCRdb's table, derived via immunoSEQ multiplex PCR, lists solely in-frame clones and lacks some. D and trimming were read from the DNA, whereas the V and J calls and clone size are those reported in that table. The table shows some 350,000 clones, with 90% occurring only once. The sample consisted of peripheral blood. This receptor was taken from a man younger than 30 with active or convalescent COVID-19.

Written as DNA, the CDR3 is TGCGCCAGCAGCTTGGTCCTAGCGGGGTACGAGCAGTACTTC. Its translation is CASSLVLAGYEQYF. The V gene is TRBV5-1, the J gene TRBJ2-7; TRBD2 aligns across 9 bases. The V gene's germline CDR1 is SGHRS and CDR2 YFSETQ. The CDR3 is made up of 14 amino acids. Germline trimming cut 0 bases from V and 4 bases from J; bases unmatched to any gene: 2.